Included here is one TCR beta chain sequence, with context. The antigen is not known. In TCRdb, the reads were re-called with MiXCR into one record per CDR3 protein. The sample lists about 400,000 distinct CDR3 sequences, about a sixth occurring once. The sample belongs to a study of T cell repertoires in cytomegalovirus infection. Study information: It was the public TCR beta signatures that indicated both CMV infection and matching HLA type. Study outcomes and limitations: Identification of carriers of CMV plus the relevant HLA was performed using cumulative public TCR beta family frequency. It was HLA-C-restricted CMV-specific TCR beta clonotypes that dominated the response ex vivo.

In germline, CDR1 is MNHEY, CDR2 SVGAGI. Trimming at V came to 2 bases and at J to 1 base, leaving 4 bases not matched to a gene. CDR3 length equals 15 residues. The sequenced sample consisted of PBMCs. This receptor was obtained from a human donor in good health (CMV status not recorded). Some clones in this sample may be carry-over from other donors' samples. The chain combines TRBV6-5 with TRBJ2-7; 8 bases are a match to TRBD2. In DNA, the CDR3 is TGTGCCAGCAGTTACCGGGAGGGCGGATCCTACGAGCAGTACTTC. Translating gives CASSYREGGSYEQYF.